What follows are 17 T cell receptor beta chains derived from one specimen sequenced in a study of T cell changes during pregnancy in multiple sclerosis. The method was immunoSEQ multiplex PCR; TCRdb's version includes in-frame clones alone and lacks a portion of them. This sample has tens of thousands of clones, with around 92% found just once. This sample comprised peripheral blood, obtained in the third trimester of pregnancy. The receptors stem from a female donor in good health, enrolled as a control in a pregnancy study.

Written as DNA, the CDR3 is TGCGCCAGCAGCCAAGATGACAGGGGAGAGCAGTACTTC. Its translation is CASSQDDRGEQYF. The chain combines TRBV4-1 with TRBJ2-7, with 8 bases that match TRBD1. Germline values: CDR1 MGHRA, CDR2 YSYEKL. This CDR3 region has 13 residues. J lost 7 bases, V lost 0 bases, and 2 bases had no gene match.

The chain is built from TRBV6-1 and TRBJ1-1, with D unclear. V lost 2 bases to trimming and J lost 0 bases, with 7 bases between them. This CDR3 comprises 14 residues. Germline CDR1 MNHNS, CDR2 SASEGT. The CDR3 sequence: CASSELALNTEAFF. CDR3 nucleotide sequence: TGTGCCAGCAGTGAACTGGCCCTGAACACTGAAGCTTTCTTT.

The CDR3 is CASKQGMAGQRTEAFF. CDR3 DNA sequence: TGTGCCAGCAAGCAGGGGATGGCGGGACAGAGGACTGAAGCTTTCTTT. V usage is TRBV28 and J usage is TRBJ1-1, with TRBD1 matching 7 bases. J lost 5 bases, V lost 7 bases, and 16 bases had no gene match. Germline CDR1 reads MDHEN; CDR2 reads SYDVKM. The CDR3 has 16 residues.

The chain recombines TRBV10-2 with TRBJ2-3, with TRBD2 as a possible D gene (5 bases). Per germline, CDR1 WSHSY and CDR2 SAAADI. The CDR3 has 14 residues. V shed 2 bases and J shed 1 base, with 7 bases lying between them. The CDR3 sequence: CASSESGRTDTQYF. The CDR3 nucleotides are TGCGCCAGCAGTGAGAGCGGACGCACAGATACGCAGTATTTT.

The V and J genes are TRBV5-5 and TRBJ2-1, with D possibly being TRBD2 (5 bases). V lost 4 bases to trimming and J lost 5 bases, with 10 bases between them. This CDR3 contains 13 residues. Germline assignment: CDR1 SGHKS and CDR2 YYEKEE (reference sequence). Here the CDR3 reads CASSRTGNNEQFF. In DNA, the CDR3 is TGTGCCAGCAGCCGGACTGGGAACAATGAGCAGTTCTTC. Filled out from reference TRBV5-5 and TRBJ2-1, the complete variable domain reads DAGVTQSPTHLIKTRGQQVTLRCSPISGHKSVSWYQQVLGQGPQFIFQYYEKEERGRGNFPDRFSARQFPNYSSELNVNALLLGDSALYLCASSRTGNNEQFFGPGTRLTVL.

V gene TRBV5-6 combines with J gene TRBJ2-7; 7 nucleotides agree with TRBD1. Per germline, CDR1 SGHDT and CDR2 YYEEEE. The CDR3 runs 14 residues. After removal of 0 bases from V and 2 bases from J, the junction contained 2 bases not matched to a gene. CDR3 bases: TGTGCCAGCAGCTTGGAGGACAGGCCCTACGAGCAGTACTTC. It yields the protein CASSLEDRPYEQYF.

The chain combines TRBV10-3 with TRBJ2-7; 8 nucleotides line up with TRBD1. Germline V lookup: CDR1 ENHRY, CDR2 SYGVKD. The CDR3 is 14 residues long. V lost 2 bases and J lost 1; bases outside the gene matches: 1. The CDR3 loop reads CAISEQGASYEQYF. Here the CDR3 DNA reads TGTGCCATCAGTGAGCAGGGGGCTTCCTACGAGCAGTACTTC.

The rearrangement links TRBV10-3 to TRBJ1-5, with 8 bases identical to TRBD1. J gave up 3 bases and V 6 bases, and 10 bases lay outside the gene matches. The germline V gene has CDR1 ENHRY and CDR2 SYGVKD. The CDR3 has 16 amino acids. The CDR3 nucleotides read TGTGCCATCAGCCCCGGGACAGGTTCTAACAATCAGCCCCAGCATTTT. Translated, it gives CAISPGTGSNNQPQHF.

The V call is TRBV27, the J call TRBJ1-6; weak D call: TRBD1 (6 bases). From germline, CDR1 is MNHEY and CDR2 SMNVEV (reference sequence). V was trimmed by 2 bases and J by 1 base, leaving 9 bases between them. This CDR3 is built from 16 residues. The CDR3 reads CASSLEGGSYNSPLHF. The DNA of the CDR3 is TGTGCCAGCAGTTTAGAGGGGGGGTCCTATAATTCACCCCTCCACTTT.

This clone was recorded a few times. This chain joins TRBV29-1 and TRBJ1-5; no reliable D call. The germline V gene has CDR1 SQVTM and CDR2 ANQGSEA. Trimming cost V 4 bases and J 2 bases, with 21 bases left between them. The CDR3 length is 17 residues. DNA of the CDR3: TGCAGCGTTGCGTTCGGGGATGGAGGGCATGGCAATCAGCCCCAGCATTTT. As protein: CSVAFGDGGHGNQPQHF.

The rearrangement links TRBV10-3 to TRBJ1-1; no clear D. The germline V gene has CDR1 ENHRY and CDR2 SYGVKD. V shed 2 bases and J shed 5 bases, with 15 bases lying between them. The length of the CDR3 is 15 residues. The CDR3 loop reads CAISELAKVATEAFF. As DNA, the CDR3 is TGTGCCATCAGTGAGCTGGCTAAGGTAGCGACTGAAGCTTTCTTT.

This chain connects TRBV5-4 to TRBJ2-5; D possibly corresponds to TRBD2 (6 bases). Germline CDR1 reads SGHNT; CDR2 reads YYREEE (reference sequence). The length of the CDR3 is 14 residues. The ends were cut back, 4 bases at V and 0 bases at J, with 10 bases in the middle. The CDR3 region is CASSDGLNQETQYF. The CDR3 nucleotides read TGTGCCAGCAGCGATGGACTAAACCAAGAGACCCAGTACTTC.

This clone was counted only a few times. The CDR3 DNA is TGTGCCAGCAGTGACTCGACGGGAGGGTACAATGAGCAGTTCTTC. It yields the protein CASSDSTGGYNEQFF. J is TRBJ2-1 and V is TRBV6-4; 8 bases match TRBD2. V lost 0 bases, J lost 4 bases, and 2 bases stayed unmatched. The CDR3 sequence is 15 residues long. The germline CDR1 and CDR2 sequences are MRHNA and SNTAGT.

The rearrangement joins TRBV1 to TRBJ1-6. TRBV1 is a listed pseudogene. This CDR3 has 17 residues. CDR3 sequence (DNA): TGCACCAGCAGCTTAGGGCAGGCAGGCCGTTCCTTGCGGGCCCTCCACTTT. Amino acid sequence: CTSSLGQAGRSLRALHF.

This chain links TRBV28 with TRBJ1-1, with D maybe TRBD1 (6 bases). V lost 0 bases to trimming and J lost 11 bases, with 13 bases between them. The CDR3 has 13 amino acids. Germline V CDR1 and CDR2: MDHEN, SYDVKM. CDR3 DNA: TGTGCCAGCAGTTTATGGGGGGCGGTTGACGCTTTCTTT. This encodes CASSLWGAVDAFF.

The gene calls are TRBV30 and TRBJ2-1; 8 nucleotides align to TRBD2. This CDR3 has 15 amino acids. The germline V gene has CDR1 GTSNPN and CDR2 SVGIG (reference sequence). The V and J ends lost 0 bases and 3 bases, in that order; junction bases with no gene match: 4. The DNA for the CDR3 is TGTGCCTGGAGTGTAGTGCTAGCGGGCTACAATGAGCAGTTCTTC. It yields the protein CAWSVVLAGYNEQFF.

The rearrangement links TRBV6-5 to TRBJ1-1, with 8 bases that match TRBD1. The CDR3 covers 15 residues. V gave up 1 base and J gave up 4 bases; unmatched junction bases: 5. The V gene's germline CDR1 is MNHEY and CDR2 SVGAGI. CDR3 nucleotides: TGTGCCAGCAGTTACTGGTCAGGGGGCAGCACTGAAGCTTTCTTT. Amino acid sequence: CASSYWSGGSTEAFF.